Each of the 18 T cell receptor beta chains below was sequenced from the same sample in a study of cytomegalovirus exposure and HLA in healthy donors. Vbeta (60) and Jbeta (13) primers were used in the PCR. Only in-frame clones appear in the TCRdb table, and some are missing; sequencing was by immunoSEQ multiplex PCR. The sample carries just over 150,000 clones, 75% to 80% recorded once. Sequencing was done on a sample of PBMCs. The receptors originated from a woman aged 40 to 49 in good health and CMV-seronegative.

V and J are TRBV15 and TRBJ1-4; D may be TRBD1 (5 bases). V lost 0 bases and J 6 bases, leaving 8 bases between the germline ends. CDR3 size: 14 residues. Germline-derived CDR1 and CDR2 are LNHNV and YYDKDF (reference sequence). CDR3 sequence: CATSREIRDEKLFF. Written as DNA, the CDR3 is TGTGCCACCAGCAGAGAAATCAGGGATGAAAAACTGTTTTTT.

The chain employs TRBV9 and TRBJ1-3; 11 bases are shared with TRBD1. The CDR3 runs to 18 residues. From germline, CDR1 is SGDLS and CDR2 YYNGEE. V gave up 4 bases and J gave up 4 bases; unmatched junction bases: 13. The CDR3 here is CASSPRDGQGAGGNTIYF. The DNA of the CDR3 is TGTGCCAGCAGCCCCAGGGATGGACAGGGGGCTGGGGGAAACACCATATATTTT.

The rearrangement links TRBV5-1 to TRBJ2-2; D perhaps matches TRBD1 (5 bases). Germline loops: CDR1 SGHRS, CDR2 YFSETQ. The V end was cut by 8 bases, the J end by 5 bases, with 10 bases between. The CDR3 has 12 residues. The CDR3 DNA is TGCGCCAGTCGCAGGGAAACCGGGGAGCTGTTTTTT. It codes for CASRRETGELFF. Based on the CDR3 plus reference TRBV5-1 and TRBJ2-2, the full variable domain is KAGVTQTPRYLIKTRGQQVTLSCSPISGHRSVSWYQQTPGQGLQFLFEYFSETQRNKGNFPGRFSGRQFSNSRSEMNVSTLELGDSALYLCASRRETGELFFGEGSRLTVL.

This chain joins TRBV9 and TRBJ2-7, with 12 nucleotides matching TRBD1. V dropped 3 bases and J dropped 1; count of bases not matched to a gene: 2. CDR1 and CDR2 (germline): SGDLS, YYNGEE. The CDR3 totals 15 residues. In DNA, the CDR3 is TGTGCCAGCAGCGCGGGACAGGGGGCTTCCTACGAGCAGTACTTC. It yields the protein CASSAGQGASYEQYF.

A single count supports this clone. The chain recombines TRBV7-9 with TRBJ1-2; D is undetermined. The CDR3 contains 15 residues. From germline, CDR1 is SEHNR and CDR2 FQNEAQ (reference sequence). Trimming took off 2 bases at V and 4 bases at J, with 14 bases between the two ends. The CDR3 spells CASSLSSGPRYGYTF. In DNA, the CDR3 is TGTGCCAGCAGCTTATCATCAGGCCCTCGCTATGGCTACACCTTC.

V gene TRBV10-1 combines with J gene TRBJ2-3; 8 bases agree with TRBD1. Germline V gene sequence: CDR1 WNHNN, CDR2 SYGVQD (reference sequence). This CDR3 comprises 14 residues. V lost 10 bases and J lost 1; bases outside the gene matches: 7. CDR3 residues: CATMDRVGTDTQYF. CDR3 coding DNA: TGCGCCACCATGGACAGGGTCGGCACAGATACGCAGTATTTT.

This clone was detected only once. The V call is TRBV18, the J call TRBJ1-2, with 8 bases aligning to TRBD1. This CDR3 comprises 12 residues. Trimming took 1 base from V and 13 from J; bases not matched to a gene: 5. Per germline, CDR1 KGHSH and CDR2 LQKENI. In nucleotides, the CDR3 is TGTGCCAGCTCACCACTCGGACAGGGCCCCACCTTC. This codes for CASSPLGQGPTF. The full variable domain, with the rest looked up from reference TRBV18 and TRBJ1-2, is NAGVMQNPRHLVRRRGQEARLRCSPMKGHSHVYWYRQLPEEGLKFMVYLQKENIIDESGMPKERFSAEFPKEGPSILRIQQVVRGDSAAYFCASSPLGQGPTFGSGTRLTVV.

This chain uses TRBV15 with TRBJ1-2; D may be TRBD1 (6 bases). V was trimmed by 4 bases and J by 7 bases, leaving 16 bases between them. In germline, CDR1 is LNHNV, CDR2 YYDKDF (reference sequence). This CDR3 contains 14 residues. The CDR3 DNA is TGTGCCACCAGCACCCGACAGGCGGATCGTGGCTACACCTTC. The encoded protein is CATSTRQADRGYTF.

A few counts support this clone. The rearrangement links TRBV5-8 to TRBJ1-4; D gene ambiguous. Trimming took off 2 bases at V and 7 bases at J, with 9 bases between the two ends. Germline assignment: CDR1 SGHTS and CDR2 YDEGEE. CDR3 length: 13 residues. CDR3 coding DNA: TGTGCCAGCAGCTTCGAGGGTGTTGAAAAACTGTTTTTT. This gives the protein CASSFEGVEKLFF.

A single count supports this clone. CDR3 coding DNA: TGTGCCAGCAGCCGAAGCGCCGAGCAGTACTTC. Protein product: CASSRSAEQYF. The V call is TRBV7-9, the J call TRBJ2-7; D unresolved. The CDR3 extends over 11 amino acids. V lost 5 bases, J lost 6 bases, and 8 bases lay in between. Germline V gene lookup returns CDR1 SEHNR and CDR2 FQNEAQ (reference sequence).

The V call is TRBV7-8, the J call TRBJ1-2; no firm D call. The CDR3 spans 15 residues. The germline CDR1 and CDR2 sequences are SGHVS and FQNEAQ. The V end lost 5 bases, the J end lost 4 bases, and 17 bases lay between the germline ends. The CDR3 loop reads CASSLGPLLGYGYTF. For the CDR3, the DNA is TGTGCCAGCAGCCTAGGCCCCTTACTAGGCTATGGCTACACCTTC. Supplemented by reference TRBV7-8 and TRBJ1-2, the full variable domain reads GAGVSQSPRYKVAKRGQDVALRCDPISGHVSLFWYQQALGQGPEFLTYFQNEAQLDKSGLPSDRFFAERPEGSVSTLKIQRTQQEDSAVYLCASSLGPLLGYGYTFGSGTRLTVV.

This chain uses TRBV10-3 with TRBJ1-4, with 7 positions matching TRBD1. The CDR3 totals 14 residues. CDR1 is ENHRY, CDR2 SYGVKD, per germline. V dropped 10 bases and J dropped 8; count of bases not matched to a gene: 13. As DNA, the CDR3 is TGTGCCACCGGACAGGACTCGATTGACGAAAAACTGTTTTTT. Protein sequence: CATGQDSIDEKLFF.

This clone was detected a few times. J is TRBJ2-2 and V is TRBV2, with D possibly matching TRBD1 (6 bases). V was pared by 8 bases and J by 0 bases, with 19 bases between. CDR1 and CDR2 from the germline V gene are SNHLY and FYNNEI. This CDR3 is built from 17 residues. This CDR3 is CASRIVPRTANTGELFF. CDR3 nucleotide sequence: TGTGCCAGCCGGATCGTACCTCGGACAGCGAACACCGGGGAGCTGTTTTTT.

The chain employs TRBV2 and TRBJ2-7; 10 bases agree with TRBD2. Germline V gene sequence: CDR1 SNHLY, CDR2 FYNNEI. The CDR3 has 17 residues. J was trimmed by 1 base and V by 4 bases; bases with no gene match: 10. CDR3 sequence (DNA): TGTGCCAGCAGTGGGAGAAGGGTACTAGCGGGGTCCTACGAGCAGTACTTC. As protein: CASSGRRVLAGSYEQYF.

Only one count was recorded for this clone. The chain carries TRBV2 and TRBJ1-2; D remains ambiguous. The germline gives CDR1 SNHLY, CDR2 FYNNEI. CDR3 length equals 13 residues. Between the trimmed V and J ends, which lost 4 bases and 4 bases, there was a span of 10 bases. The DNA of the CDR3 is TGTGCCAGCAGTGTCGGAGAGACCTATGGCTACACCTTC. This gives the protein CASSVGETYGYTF.

The chain has TRBV19 and TRBJ2-3, with 12 nucleotides matching TRBD2. The junction had 4 bases not matched to a gene; V was cut back by 10 bases and J by 2 bases. The CDR3 is 14 residues long. CDR1 is LNHDA, CDR2 SQIVND, per germline (reference sequence). In nucleotides, the CDR3 is TGTGCCACGACTAGCGGGGGAACCACAGATACGCAGTATTTT. Translated: CATTSGGTTDTQYF.

This chain links TRBV21-1 with TRBJ1-6. TRBV21-1 corresponds to a pseudogene. The CDR3 runs 13 residues. The DNA of the CDR3 is TGTGCCAGCCAGGCCAGGACTTCCCTGACCCTCCACTTT. Translation gives CASQARTSLTLHF.

The rearrangement links TRBV15 to TRBJ1-4, with 11 bases identical to TRBD1. This CDR3 region has 16 residues. The germline V gene encodes CDR1 LNHNV and CDR2 YYDKDF (reference sequence). V was pared by 1 base and J by 11 bases, with 9 bases of the junction left unmatched. CDR3 in DNA: TGTGCCACCAGCAGAGTAAAGGGACAGGGGGTATTCAAACTGTTTTTT. This sequence encodes CATSRVKGQGVFKLFF.